One and the same sample provided the 9 T cell receptor beta chains below, sequenced in a study of blood T cell repertoires in COVID-19. This table comes from immunoSEQ multiplex PCR, and its TCRdb copy is limited to in-frame clones, with some not included. Of 250,000 or so clones in the sample, 84% were seen once. Sequenced material: peripheral blood. Receptor source: a man between 40 and 49 years old who had recovered from COVID-19.

The rearrangement uses TRBV24-1 and TRBJ2-1, with TRBD1 matching 7 bases. V gave up 3 bases and J gave up 8 bases; unmatched junction bases: 6. Germline V CDR1 and CDR2: KGHDR, SFDVKD. The CDR3 length is 14 residues. CDR3 loop: CATSDPQGFDEQFF. DNA for the CDR3: TGTGCCACCAGTGATCCACAGGGGTTTGATGAGCAGTTCTTC.

V and J are TRBV12-3 or TRBV12-4 and TRBJ1-5; 7 nucleotides line up with TRBD1. V lost 7 bases and J lost 4; bases outside the gene matches: 4. CDR3 size: 13 residues. The CDR3 is CASIRDRNQPQHF. The CDR3 DNA reads TGTGCCAGCATTCGGGACAGAAATCAGCCCCAGCATTTT.

This clone was detected only once. The chain is built from TRBV24-1 and TRBJ1-6; D unresolved. V shed 1 base and J shed 10 bases, with 19 bases lying between them. Germline V gene lookup returns CDR1 KGHDR and CDR2 SFDVKD. There are 17 residues in the CDR3. The CDR3 DNA follows: TGTGCCACCAGTGATTTATTCGTAAACCGGGTTCAATCACCCCTCCACTTT. Encoded protein: CATSDLFVNRVQSPLHF.

This rearrangement joins TRBV18 to TRBJ2-7; D is possibly TRBD1 (5 bases). In germline, CDR1 is KGHSH, CDR2 LQKENI. Trimming removed 2 bases at V and 6 bases at J, with 11 bases between. The CDR3 sequence is 13 residues long. The CDR3 protein is CASSPATAGEQYF. CDR3 nucleotides: TGTGCCAGCTCACCAGCGACAGCTGGCGAGCAGTACTTC.

J is TRBJ1-2 and V is TRBV5-1, with a weak D call TRBD1 (5 bases). The CDR3 covers 14 residues. Between the trimmed V and J ends, which lost 0 bases and 4 bases, there was a span of 10 bases. CDR1 and CDR2 (germline): SGHRS, YFSETQ. As DNA, the CDR3 is TGCGCCAGCAGCTTGGCCAAGGGGATCTATGGCTACACCTTC. It codes for CASSLAKGIYGYTF. The full variable domain, rest sourced from reference TRBV5-1 and TRBJ1-2, is KAGVTQTPRYLIKTRGQQVTLSCSPISGHRSVSWYQQTPGQGLQFLFEYFSETQRNKGNFPGRFSGRQFSNSRSEMNVSTLELGDSALYLCASSLAKGIYGYTFGSGTRLTVV.

The rearrangement uses TRBV11-2 and TRBJ2-7, with 12 bases identical to TRBD2. Germline CDR1 is SGHAT and CDR2 is FQNNGV. The V segment lost 5 bases and the J segment 2 bases; nucleotides outside the gene matches: 4. The CDR3 extends over 15 amino acids. The CDR3 DNA follows: TGTGCCAGCAGCAAAACTAGCGGGAGGACCTACGAGCAGTACTTC. The encoded protein is CASSKTSGRTYEQYF.

This clone was detected only a few times. The chain joins TRBV4-1 to TRBJ1-1, with 9 bases identical to TRBD1. The ends lost 6 bases at V and 6 bases at J; junction bases unmatched: 8. The CDR3 spans 14 residues. CDR1 and CDR2 (germline): MGHRA, YSYEKL. CDR3 loop: CASRLTGGRSEAFF. CDR3 nucleotide sequence: TGCGCCAGCAGGCTAACAGGGGGCCGGTCTGAAGCTTTCTTT.

This clone appeared a single time. The chain employs TRBV7-2 and TRBJ2-7; 10 nucleotides match TRBD1. Germline V lookup: CDR1 SGHTA, CDR2 FQGNSA. The CDR3 is made up of 15 amino acids. Losses at the gene ends were 5 bases for V and 2 bases for J; bases not matched to a gene: 6. The CDR3: CASSSAGTGAYEQYF. The CDR3 DNA reads TGTGCCAGCAGCAGTGCCGGGACAGGGGCCTACGAGCAGTACTTC.

The gene calls are TRBV6-2 or TRBV6-3 and TRBJ2-1, with 8 bases identical to TRBD2. The ends lost 3 bases at V and 6 bases at J; junction bases unmatched: 7. This CDR3 contains 15 residues. Germline V gene sequence: CDR1 MNHEY, CDR2 SVGEGT. In DNA form, the CDR3 reads TGTGCCAGCAGTTATTTTCGGGGGGGCCTCAATGAGCAGTTCTTC. Its translation: CASSYFRGGLNEQFF.